This TCR beta chain is drawn from a study of T cell repertoires in cytomegalovirus infection. A single record per CDR3 protein comes from TCRdb applying MiXCR to the reads. The sample shows nearly 550,000 distinct CDR3 sequences, approximately 15% of them seen only once. CDR1 is SGDLS and CDR2 is YYNGEE in the germline V gene. V lost 0 bases and J lost 3, with 9 bases in between. This CDR3 comprises 14 residues. Note on this clonotype: The antigen is not known.

Study outcomes and limitations: Carriers of CMV and the relevant HLA type were discriminated by public TCR beta frequency. HLA-C-restricted CMV-specific TCR beta clonotypes were dominant in the ex vivo response.

This sequence joins TRBV9 and TRBJ2-5; perhaps TRBD2 as D (5 bases). The specimen was CD8+ T cells from PBMCs. The TCR was taken from a human donor in good health (CMV status not recorded). Some clones in this sample may be carry-over from other donors' samples. DNA of the CDR3: TGTGCCAGCAGCGTAGGCACGGAGGAAGAGACCCAGTACTTC. Protein: CASSVGTEEETQYF.